Shown below are 20 T cell receptor beta chains from a single sample sequenced in a study of blood T cell repertoires in COVID-19. The table came from immunoSEQ multiplex PCR; TCRdb's copy has only in-frame clones and leaves some out. The table lists roughly 150,000 clones, 85% to 90% of them singletons. Sequencing used peripheral blood. These receptors came from a woman in her sixties with active COVID-19.

J is TRBJ1-2 and V is TRBV28; D gene unclear. The CDR3 covers 11 residues. The V and J ends lost 4 bases and 4 bases respectively, with 4 bases between them. Germline V gene data show CDR1 as MDHEN and CDR2 as SYDVKM. The CDR3 DNA is TGTGCCAGCAGTTCTAGCTATGGCTACACCTTC. It encodes CASSSSYGYTF.

V and J are TRBV5-1 and TRBJ2-1; D might be TRBD1 (8 bases). The CDR3 is made up of 20 amino acids. Deletions cut 2 bases from V and 2 bases from J, with 26 bases between. Germline V gives CDR1 SGHRS, CDR2 YFSETQ. The CDR3 DNA reads as TGCGCCAGCAGCTTCTTAGGACAGGGAGGTCGAAGCGGGACCTACAATGAGCAGTTCTTC. It translates to CASSFLGQGGRSGTYNEQFF.

This clone showed up just once. The chain is built from TRBV7-9 and TRBJ1-1; no clear D. The germline gives CDR1 SEHNR, CDR2 FQNEAQ (reference sequence). The V and J ends lost 3 bases and 3 bases respectively, with 5 bases between them. This CDR3 is built from 12 residues. CDR3 loop: CASSFSYTEAFF. The CDR3 nucleotides read TGTGCCAGCAGCTTTAGTTACACTGAAGCTTTCTTT. Filled out from reference TRBV7-9 and TRBJ1-1, the complete variable domain reads DTGVSQNPRHKITKRGQNVTFRCDPISEHNRLYWYRQTLGQGPEFLTYFQNEAQLEKSRLLSDRFSAERPKGSFSTLEIQRTEQGDSAMYLCASSFSYTEAFFGQGTRLTVV.

The chain links TRBV5-5 to TRBJ1-1, with TRBD1 matching 9 bases. Trimming at V came to 6 bases and at J to 0 bases, leaving 21 bases not matched to a gene. This CDR3 comprises 20 residues. Germline lookup yields CDR1 SGHKS and CDR2 YYEKEE (reference sequence). The DNA for the CDR3 is TGTGCCAGCATCATGATCAAGGGGGACAGGGCCTTAAAGTTGAACACTGAAGCTTTCTTT. Protein product: CASIMIKGDRALKLNTEAFF.

The chain has TRBV20-1 and TRBJ2-3, with TRBD1 identical over 10 bases. V shed 3 bases, J shed 1 base, and the junction held 1 base outside the gene matches. CDR3 length: 14 amino acids. The germline gives CDR1 DFQATT, CDR2 SNEGSKA (reference sequence). The CDR3 reads CSASGTGGTDTQYF. As DNA, the CDR3 is TGCAGTGCTAGTGGGACAGGGGGCACAGATACGCAGTATTTT.

The chain employs TRBV30 and TRBJ2-3, with a tentative D call TRBD1 (7 bases). The CDR3 covers 13 residues. Germline V gene sequence: CDR1 GTSNPN, CDR2 SVGIG (reference sequence). The V end was cut by 1 base, the J end by 5 bases, with 10 bases between. Here the CDR3 reads CAWSGQGLDTQYF. CDR3 coding DNA: TGTGCCTGGAGTGGACAGGGACTAGATACGCAGTATTTT.

The J gene is TRBJ1-2, the V gene TRBV2; D is ambiguous. The CDR3 runs 16 residues. Looked up from germline, CDR1 is SNHLY and CDR2 is FYNNEI. Trimming removed 2 bases from V and 4 bases from J, with 17 bases in between. Here the CDR3 reads CASSESDSLWGYGYTF. The CDR3 DNA follows: TGTGCCAGCAGTGAATCGGACTCCCTATGGGGCTATGGCTACACCTTC.

The genes are TRBV9 and TRBJ2-5, with 7 bases matching TRBD2. From germline, CDR1 is SGDLS and CDR2 YYNGEE. V shed 0 bases and J 4 bases; nucleotides not matched to a gene: 3. The CDR3 is made up of 14 amino acids. CDR3 sequence: CASSVEGGRETQYF. The CDR3 coding sequence is TGTGCCAGCAGCGTAGAAGGCGGGAGAGAGACCCAGTACTTC.

The V call is TRBV18, the J call TRBJ2-1, with D uncertain. CDR1 is KGHSH, CDR2 LQKENI, per germline. This CDR3 has 12 residues. V was cut by 4 bases and J by 8 bases, with 9 bases left in between. DNA for the CDR3: TGTGCCAGCTCACAGCTGGGCGATGAGCAGTTCTTC. It specifies CASSQLGDEQFF.

The gene calls are TRBV7-9 and TRBJ2-7; TRBD1 agrees at 7 bases. Germline V gives CDR1 SEHNR, CDR2 FQNEAQ (reference sequence). This CDR3 contains 15 residues. V was pared by 3 bases and J by 0 bases, with 5 bases of the junction left unmatched. The CDR3 reads CASSFYRDSSYEQYF. The CDR3 bases are TGTGCCAGCAGCTTTTATCGGGACAGCTCCTACGAGCAGTACTTC.

This chain connects TRBV5-1 to TRBJ1-2; 7 bases agree with TRBD1. The CDR3 is made up of 14 amino acids. Germline lookup yields CDR1 SGHRS and CDR2 YFSETQ. With 5 bases clipped from V and 4 bases from J, the junction kept 8 bases outside the gene matches. In DNA form, the CDR3 reads TGCGCCAGCAGACAACAACAGGGGCGCTATGGCTACACCTTC. It encodes CASRQQQGRYGYTF.

This clone was seen only a few times. This sequence joins TRBV7-8 and TRBJ2-3; the D gene is possibly TRBD2 (6 bases). Germline V gene sequence: CDR1 SGHVS, CDR2 FQNEAQ. The CDR3 length is 14 residues. V was trimmed by 1 base and J by 5 bases, leaving 10 bases between them. Here the CDR3 DNA reads TGTGCCAGCAGCTTAGGACTAGGTGGAGATACGCAGTATTTT. It translates to CASSLGLGGDTQYF.

The chain has TRBV5-5 and TRBJ2-7; 8 positions agree with TRBD2. The germline V gene encodes CDR1 SGHKS and CDR2 YYEKEE (reference sequence). The CDR3 extends over 15 amino acids. V was pared by 1 base and J by 1 base, with 4 bases of the junction left unmatched. The CDR3 region is CASSLLGGRSYEQYF. The CDR3 nucleotides are TGTGCCAGCAGCTTGTTGGGCGGGAGGTCCTACGAGCAGTACTTC. Based on the CDR3 plus reference TRBV5-5 and TRBJ2-7, the full variable domain is DAGVTQSPTHLIKTRGQQVTLRCSPISGHKSVSWYQQVLGQGPQFIFQYYEKEERGRGNFPDRFSARQFPNYSSELNVNALLLGDSALYLCASSLLGGRSYEQYFGPGTRLTVT.

The CDR3 DNA sequence: TGTGCCAGCAGCTGGTCACAGCTTGAAGCTTTCTTT. Residues: CASSWSQLEAFF. The rearrangement links TRBV5-6 to TRBJ1-1; D unclear. Between the trimmed V and J ends, which lost 3 bases and 7 bases, there was a span of 10 bases. In germline, CDR1 is SGHDT, CDR2 YYEEEE. The CDR3 extends over 12 amino acids.

The genes are TRBV4-2 and TRBJ2-3, with 7 bases identical to TRBD2. Trimming at V came to 1 base and at J to 0 bases, leaving 7 bases not matched to a gene. Germline values: CDR1 LGHNA, CDR2 YNFKEQ. The CDR3 runs 17 residues. The CDR3 here is CASSQAGGWSSTDTQYF. The CDR3 coding sequence is TGTGCCAGCAGCCAAGCGGGGGGTTGGTCTAGCACAGATACGCAGTATTTT.

The V and J genes are TRBV2 and TRBJ2-5; 11 bases are a match to TRBD2. Germline trimming cut 0 bases from V and 2 bases from J; bases unmatched to any gene: 5. CDR1 is SNHLY and CDR2 is FYNNEI in the germline V gene. This CDR3 region has 17 residues. The CDR3 DNA is TGTGCCAGCAGTGAAGCGTCCCTAGCGGGGGGACAAGAGACCCAGTACTTC. Translation: CASSEASLAGGQETQYF. Variable domain in full (rest from reference TRBV2 and TRBJ2-5): EPEVTQTPSHQVTQMGQEVILRCVPISNHLYFYWYRQILGQKVEFLVSFYNNEISEKSEIFDDQFSVERPDGSNFTLKIRSTKLEDSAMYFCASSEASLAGGQETQYFGPGTRLLVL.

The V and J genes are TRBV7-9 and TRBJ1-1; possible D gene TRBD1, 6 bases. Germline V gene sequence: CDR1 SEHNR, CDR2 FQNEAQ (reference sequence). This CDR3 has 16 residues. The V and J ends lost 5 bases and 4 bases respectively, with 20 bases between them. CDR3 in amino acids: CASSPKGGLVGTEAFF. For the CDR3, the DNA is TGTGCCAGCAGCCCCAAGGGGGGGCTGGTGGGCACTGAAGCTTTCTTT.

J is TRBJ2-2 and V is TRBV5-5, with a possible D match to TRBD2 (5 bases). Germline V gene data show CDR1 as SGHKS and CDR2 as YYEKEE (reference sequence). V lost 1 base to trimming and J lost 7 bases, with 8 bases between them. The CDR3 is made up of 13 amino acids. CDR3 in amino acids: CASSLNSGGELFF. The CDR3 region has the DNA TGTGCCAGCAGCTTGAACAGCGGCGGGGAGCTGTTTTTT. Combining the CDR3 with reference TRBV5-5 and TRBJ2-2 gives the whole variable domain DAGVTQSPTHLIKTRGQQVTLRCSPISGHKSVSWYQQVLGQGPQFIFQYYEKEERGRGNFPDRFSARQFPNYSSELNVNALLLGDSALYLCASSLNSGGELFFGEGSRLTVL.

The genes are TRBV11-2 and TRBJ2-1; 8 bases are a match to TRBD1. The CDR3 has 14 amino acids. The junction had 10 bases not matched to a gene; V was cut back by 5 bases and J by 10 bases. Germline CDR1 is SGHAT and CDR2 is FQNNGV. The CDR3 coding sequence is TGTGCCAGCAGCCAGAACAACAGGGGGAACGAGCAGTTCTTC. Translated, it gives CASSQNNRGNEQFF. Supplemented by reference TRBV11-2 and TRBJ2-1, the full variable domain reads EAGVAQSPRYKIIEKRQSVAFWCNPISGHATLYWYQQILGQGPKLLIQFQNNGVVDDSQLPKDRFSAERLKGVDSTLKIQPAKLEDSAVYLCASSQNNRGNEQFFGPGTRLTVL.

This chain links TRBV27 with TRBJ2-7; 7 bases are a match to TRBD2. Germline V gene data show CDR1 as MNHEY and CDR2 as SMNVEV (reference sequence). This CDR3 spans 12 amino acids. Trimming cost V 5 bases and J 5 bases; bases outside gene matches: 3. DNA for the CDR3: TGTGCCAGCAGTCGGACTAGTAACGAGCAGTACTTC. Amino acid sequence: CASSRTSNEQYF.